This T cell receptor (beta chain) comes out of a study of blood T cell repertoires in COVID-19. Seattle-derived patients entered the study during active infection and were followed longitudinally. In the source study's methods: Nucleated cell number was recorded as an estimate derived from reference gene primer amplification. The table came from immunoSEQ multiplex PCR; TCRdb's copy has only in-frame clones and leaves some out. V and J calls and clone size are as listed in that table; D and trimming were resolved from the DNA. The sample has 45,000 to 70,000 clones, about 90% seen once. The CDR3 loop spans 15 amino acids. V was pared by 4 bases and J by 3 bases, with 6 bases of the junction left unmatched. Germline loops: CDR1 SEHNR, CDR2 FQNEAQ (reference sequence).

The sample consisted of peripheral blood. The sequence was collected from a woman of 80 years or more with COVID-19, enrolled during active disease. This chain uses TRBV7-9 with TRBJ1-5; 7 bases fit TRBD1. The CDR3 coding sequence is TGTGCCAGCAGCTCGGGACAGTTGAACAATCAGCCCCAGCATTTT. It yields the protein CASSSGQLNNQPQHF. The whole variable domain, remainder taken from reference TRBV7-9 and TRBJ1-5, is DTGVSQNPRHKITKRGQNVTFRCDPISEHNRLYWYRQTLGQGPEFLTYFQNEAQLEKSRLLSDRFSAERPKGSFSTLEIQRTEQGDSAMYLCASSSGQLNNQPQHFGDGTRLSIL.